Below, one T cell receptor (beta chain) is given with its context. The germline CDR1 and CDR2 sequences are MNHNY and SVGAGI (reference sequence). Trimming shortened V by 8 bases and J by 0 bases, and 17 bases separated the two germline ends. This CDR3 has 16 residues. This specimen comes from a study of OX40 agonist ivuxolimab in advanced cancers. This table comes from immunoSEQ multiplex PCR, and its TCRdb copy is limited to in-frame clones, with some not included. This sample has some 62,000 clones, with 75% to 95% found just once. The receptor was derived from an adult with an advanced solid tumor such as melanoma, head and neck, liver or kidney cancer. V usage is TRBV6-6 and J usage is TRBJ2-1, with D maybe TRBD2 (6 bases). Specimen: CD4+ or CD8+ T cells sorted from blood, collected in a trial of the OX40 agonist ivuxolimab. The CDR3 sequence is CASAGGLGTSYNEQFF. The CDR3 DNA is TGTGCCAGCGCCGGGGGTCTGGGAACCTCCTACAATGAGCAGTTCTTC.